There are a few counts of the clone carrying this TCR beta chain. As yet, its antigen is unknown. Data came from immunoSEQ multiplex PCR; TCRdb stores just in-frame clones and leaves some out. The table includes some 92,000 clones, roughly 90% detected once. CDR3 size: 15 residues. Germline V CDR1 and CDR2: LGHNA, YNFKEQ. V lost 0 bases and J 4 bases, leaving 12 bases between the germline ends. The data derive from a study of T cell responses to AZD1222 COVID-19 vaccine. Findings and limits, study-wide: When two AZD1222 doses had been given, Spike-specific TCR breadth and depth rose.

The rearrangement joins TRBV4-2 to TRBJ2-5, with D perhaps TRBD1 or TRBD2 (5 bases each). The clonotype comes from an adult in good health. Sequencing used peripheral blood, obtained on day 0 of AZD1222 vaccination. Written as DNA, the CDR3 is TGTGCCAGCAGCCAAGATTGGGGGTCGGGAGAGACCCAGTACTTC. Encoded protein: CASSQDWGSGETQYF.